This TCR beta chain was sequenced for a study of shared clonotypes between healthy human individuals (dated by TCRdb to about 2020). Some background on the complete study: The cohort included three men and a couple of women between 18 and 49 years of age. To estimate repertoire size and how much clonotype sharing occurs between individuals, the study deeply sequenced the blood TCR repertoires of several healthy adults. Different laboratories and diverse techniques were used to prepare libraries and sequence TCR repertoires, to increase sequencing depth and limit assay-specific biases. Between about 0.85 and 9.5 billion PBMCs per donor were obtained by leukapheresis. The paper as a whole reports these results and caveats: Based on pairwise subsampling, the degree of clonotype sharing among donors was expected to be affected by sequencing depth. Because the study included a small number of donors, the genetic and exposure-history diversity represented was limited. Sampling was restricted to blood, and TCR repertoires in tissue are likely to differ from TCR repertoires in blood.

Sequences SGHTA (CDR1) and FQGNSA (CDR2) are obtained from the germline V gene. V is cut by 6 bases and J by 6 bases, and the space between the germline ends is 20 bases. Counted from cysteine to phenylalanine, this CDR3 has 16 amino acids. Only the CDR3 part of the read is kept: 48 bases, read in frame from the first base. Donors were healthy HIV-negative adults with no recently reported acute infections or vaccinations. Every donor was a Caucasian adult residing in Nashville, Tennessee, USA. For unsorted samples, some 90 million PBMCs were counted and genomic DNA was extracted with the QIAamp DNA Blood Mini kit. After blood collection by leukapheresis, PBMCs were isolated using Ficoll-Histopaque density gradient centrifugation and then cryopreserved in the vapor phase of liquid nitrogen. This clone was recorded only once. Its antigen is not yet known. This may be a read error: a much more frequent sequence differs by one nucleotide. The sample contains more than one DNA sequence encoding this CDR3.

TCR CDR3 regions were amplified from genomic DNA by multiplex PCR using the deep immunoSEQ assay. Extracted genomic DNA from each cell subset was distributed evenly across all wells of several immunoSEQ 96-well plates, and each plate was treated as a replicate. Each replicate PCR for unsorted PBMC received roughly 300 ng genomic DNA, equal to 25,000 to 30,000 T cell genomes. Unsorted PBMC genomic DNA was sequenced across ten immunoSEQ deep assay plates. Purified libraries were measured with a Qubit 3.0 fluorometer, size-checked on a Bioanalyzer 2100, and measured again with the KAPA Library Quantification kit. Every immunoSEQ 96-well plate was sequenced on a separate single-read 150-cycle Illumina NextSeq 550 flow cell. Under the source paper's analysis protocol: Because only junctional sequences without quality scores were contained in the immunoSEQ output, filtering matching that applied to full-length reads could not be performed. To assign V/J genes and CDR3, sequences were annotated using PyIR, a Python wrapper for IgBLAST v1.9, with IMGT germline references. Reads were removed for weak V/J assignments (E-value above 1e-6), missing CDR3, stop codons, out-of-frame junctions, or ambiguous translated residues. V3J clonotypes were defined as sequences sharing an identical inferred V gene, J gene, and CDR3 amino acid sequence. To compute the percentage overlap between repertoires, the number of shared unique clonotypes was divided by the size of the smaller repertoire. RTK rarefaction, the Chao1 estimator, and Recon v2.1 estimates of unobserved clonotypes were used to assess repertoire richness. TCRdb obtained this table from immuneACCESS and retained in-frame rearrangements with V and J assigned. These tables miss some clones; where compared with another copy, unresolved V genes account for less than half of the shortfall, and the remainder is unexplained. The V and J calls and clone size come from that table; D and trimming were worked out from the DNA. Recorded for this sample are 470,000 or so clones; 70% to 80% of them occurred a single time. The ten largest account for 12% of the sample.

What was sequenced was PBMCs. Recombination joined TRBV7-2 with TRBJ2-2; a weak D assignment points to TRBD2 (5 bases agree). This TCR was sampled from a woman in her forties in good health. Some clones in this sample may be carry-over from other donors' samples. The base sequence is TGTGCCAGCAGTTCCACCCCACCTCAGCGGCCCGGGGAGCTGTTTTTT. The encoded protein is CASSSTPPQRPGELFF.